The clone carrying this T cell receptor beta chain was seen only a few times. Its antigen is still unknown. The data derive from a study of T-cell memory formation after mild COVID-19. V shed 3 bases and J 7 bases; nucleotides not matched to a gene: 13. The CDR3 covers 16 residues. Germline V gene lookup returns CDR1 SGDLS and CDR2 YYNGEE. Whole-study results and caveats: For contracting clones, CD4+ ones sat mainly in CM and EM, CD8+ in EMRA.

5'RACE, which relied on constant-segment primers, yielded TCR alpha and TCR beta cDNA libraries carrying sample barcodes and UMIs. TCRdb processed the 5' RACE reads anew with MiXCR; each CDR3 protein has one entry. The sample yields roughly 410,000 distinct CDR3 sequences, around 24% seen once. Sample: PBMCs or a T cell subset sorted from them (not recorded which). This clonotype was obtained from an adult woman who had mild COVID-19 (a few samples of this study predate the infection). Cell type and time point are not known. V usage is TRBV9 and J usage is TRBJ2-1, with 7 bases lining up with TRBD1. CDR3 in amino acids: CASSGTGVNPGNEQFF. The CDR3 DNA reads as TGTGCCAGCAGCGGTACAGGGGTGAACCCCGGAAATGAGCAGTTCTTC.